These 21 T cell receptor beta chains share one sample of origin, sequenced in a study of cytomegalovirus exposure and HLA in healthy donors. 60 Vbeta and 13 Jbeta primers were used in PCR. Generated by immunoSEQ multiplex PCR, the TCRdb table keeps only in-frame clones and is missing some. Of approximately 190,000 clones in the sample, 83% were seen once. The specimen sequenced was PBMCs. The source is a man aged 40-50 years in good health and CMV-seropositive.

The rearrangement uses TRBV28 and TRBJ1-2; possibly TRBD1 for D (5 bases). V lost 6 bases, J lost 3 bases, and 17 bases lay in between. CDR3 length: 15 residues. CDR1 MDHEN and CDR2 SYDVKM come from the germline V gene. The CDR3 sequence is CASSYPQGGDYGYTF. The DNA for the CDR3 is TGTGCCAGCAGCTACCCCCAAGGAGGGGACTATGGCTACACCTTC.

This clone came up once. The V gene is TRBV10-3, the J gene TRBJ1-1; tentative D call: TRBD1 (5 bases). The V end was cut by 5 bases, the J end by 2 bases, with 12 bases between. From germline, CDR1 is ENHRY and CDR2 SYGVKD. CDR3 length: 14 amino acids. CDR3 region: CAISSTDTNTEAFF. CDR3 in DNA: TGTGCCATCAGTTCGACAGACACTAACACTGAAGCTTTCTTT.

The rearrangement uses TRBV10-3 and TRBJ2-2, with 11 bases matching TRBD1. The germline CDR1 and CDR2 sequences are ENHRY and SYGVKD. There are 14 residues in the CDR3. V trimming: 8 bases; J trimming: 6 bases; junction bases outside the gene matches: 5. In DNA, the CDR3 is TGTGCCATCGGGGGGACAGGGGGAGCCGGGGAGCTGTTTTTT. This sequence encodes CAIGGTGGAGELFF.

The rearrangement links TRBV11-2 to TRBJ2-7; 9 bases line up with TRBD2. V was clipped by 5 bases and J by 3 bases; unmatched bases: 8. The CDR3 covers 15 residues. The germline gives CDR1 SGHAT, CDR2 FQNNGV. CDR3 sequence: CASSPRTSGHYEQYF. CDR3 coding DNA: TGTGCCAGCAGCCCCCGCACTAGCGGGCACTACGAGCAGTACTTC.

This clone has just a few counts. V is TRBV5-1 and J is TRBJ1-1; D may be TRBD1 (6 bases). This CDR3 is 16 amino acids long. V was pared by 4 bases and J by 0 bases, with 16 bases between. Germline-derived CDR1 and CDR2 are SGHRS and YFSETQ. The chain's CDR3 is CASSVIGGAMNTEAFF. The CDR3 DNA follows: TGCGCCAGCAGCGTTATTGGGGGCGCGATGAACACTGAAGCTTTCTTT.

V gene TRBV6-4 combines with J gene TRBJ1-1; TRBD1 might be the D (5 bases). Germline V lookup: CDR1 MRHNA, CDR2 SNTAGT. Trimming removed 5 bases at V and 1 base at J, with 8 bases between. The CDR3 has 13 residues. The CDR3 loop is CASSSTGNTEAFF. The CDR3 nucleotides read TGTGCCAGCAGTTCCACAGGGAACACTGAAGCTTTCTTT.

The gene calls are TRBV15 and TRBJ2-7, with 7 nucleotides matching TRBD1. Germline trimming cut 4 bases from V and 3 bases from J; bases unmatched to any gene: 9. There are 15 residues in the CDR3. From germline, CDR1 is LNHNV and CDR2 YYDKDF (reference sequence). DNA for the CDR3: TGTGCCACCAGCAAGAGGCCGTGGGACAGCTACGAGCAGTACTTC. Its protein is CATSKRPWDSYEQYF.

The gene calls are TRBV2 and TRBJ2-4, with a weak D call TRBD2 (5 bases). Germline V lookup: CDR1 SNHLY, CDR2 FYNNEI. V dropped 3 bases and J dropped 12 bases, with 9 bases sitting between them. The CDR3 consists of 11 residues. The CDR3 sequence: CASSELASQYF. The CDR3 region has the DNA TGTGCCAGCAGTGAGCTAGCAAGTCAGTACTTC.

The chain couples TRBV19 to TRBJ1-5; 11 bases line up with TRBD1. The CDR3 loop spans 18 amino acids. Germline lookup yields CDR1 LNHDA and CDR2 SQIVND (reference sequence). J lost 2 bases, V lost 5 bases, and 11 bases had no gene match. The CDR3 loop reads CASSEDRGRFGGNQPQHF. The CDR3 nucleotides are TGTGCCAGTAGTGAGGACAGGGGGCGATTTGGAGGCAATCAGCCCCAGCATTTT. Filled out from reference TRBV19 and TRBJ1-5, the complete variable domain reads DGGITQSPKYLFRKEGQNVTLSCEQNLNHDAMYWYRQDPGQGLRLIYYSQIVNDFQKGDIAEGYSVSREKKESFPLTVTSAQKNPTAFYLCASSEDRGRFGGNQPQHFGDGTRLSIL.

V and J are TRBV7-8 and TRBJ2-1; a weak D match, TRBD1 (6 bases). V gave up 5 bases and J gave up 8 bases, with 10 bases separating them. There are 12 residues in the CDR3. Germline assignment: CDR1 SGHVS and CDR2 FQNEAQ. The chain's CDR3 is CASSTGWDEQFF. The DNA for the CDR3 is TGTGCCAGCAGCACAGGGTGGGATGAGCAGTTCTTC.

This clone was counted between two and nine times. V gene TRBV2 combines with J gene TRBJ2-5; tentative D call: TRBD2 (5 bases). The J call is in doubt because the DNA end fits TRBJ2-7 better. Germline V gene data show CDR1 as SNHLY and CDR2 as FYNNEI. The CDR3 runs 14 residues. In DNA form, the CDR3 reads TGTGCCAGCAGTGAAGTGGGAGTGAACTACGAGCAGTACTTC. It is translated as CASSEVGVNYEQYF.

V and J are TRBV10-3 and TRBJ1-3, with a weak D call TRBD1 (5 bases). This CDR3 is 14 amino acids long. V gave up 6 bases and J gave up 3 bases, with 12 bases separating them. Germline V gene data show CDR1 as ENHRY and CDR2 as SYGVKD. CDR3 nucleotide sequence: TGTGCCATCAGCCCGGGCAGGGATGGAAACACCATATATTTT. It yields the protein CAISPGRDGNTIYF.

The chain carries TRBV5-4 and TRBJ2-2; 13 bases map to TRBD2. The CDR3 spans 19 residues. The ends lost 3 bases at V and 0 bases at J; junction bases unmatched: 8. CDR1 and CDR2 from the germline V gene are SGHNT and YYREEE (reference sequence). CDR3 protein: CASSSPSGLAGSNTGELFF. CDR3 nucleotides: TGTGCCAGCAGCTCCCCGTCGGGACTAGCGGGGTCGAACACCGGGGAGCTGTTTTTT.

V gene TRBV29-1 combines with J gene TRBJ1-2; 8 positions agree with TRBD1. Germline loops: CDR1 SQVTM, CDR2 ANQGSEA. After removal of 5 bases from V and 3 bases from J, the junction contained 2 bases not matched to a gene. The CDR3 consists of 12 residues. CDR3 DNA: TGCAGCGTTTTGACAGGGGACTATGGCTACACCTTC. Protein product: CSVLTGDYGYTF.

This clone has just a few counts. The rearrangement links TRBV19 to TRBJ2-1, with a tentative D call TRBD1 (6 bases). Trimming cost V 3 bases and J 3 bases, with 9 bases left between them. The CDR3 covers 14 residues. CDR1 is LNHDA and CDR2 is SQIVND in the germline V gene (reference sequence). CDR3 sequence: CASSISDSYNEQFF. CDR3 in DNA: TGTGCCAGTAGTATCTCGGACAGCTACAATGAGCAGTTCTTC.

The V gene is TRBV5-6, the J gene TRBJ2-7, with 9 bases aligning to TRBD1. CDR3 length equals 15 residues. J lost 3 bases, V lost 4 bases, and 8 bases had no gene match. Germline CDR1 and CDR2: SGHDT and YYEEEE. The DNA for the CDR3 is TGTGCCAGCAGCAGAGTTACAGGGGGCGGCTACGAGCAGTACTTC. Translation: CASSRVTGGGYEQYF.

This chain uses TRBV6-6 with TRBJ2-7, with 9 bases matching TRBD2. Germline V gene data show CDR1 as MNHNY and CDR2 as SVGAGI (reference sequence). J was trimmed by 4 bases and V by 10 bases; bases with no gene match: 14. CDR3 length equals 15 residues. The CDR3 protein is CATNPQGTSSYEQYF. The CDR3 DNA sequence: TGTGCCACCAATCCCCAAGGGACTAGCTCTTACGAGCAGTACTTC.

The chain has TRBV5-4 and TRBJ1-1, with 8 bases that match TRBD1. V trimming: 2 bases; J trimming: 4 bases; junction bases outside the gene matches: 4. Germline CDR1 reads SGHNT; CDR2 reads YYREEE (reference sequence). The CDR3 consists of 14 residues. In DNA, the CDR3 is TGTGCCAGCAGCTTTAACACAGGGGGCACTGAAGCTTTCTTT. Encoded protein: CASSFNTGGTEAFF.

The chain couples TRBV28 to TRBJ2-1; perhaps TRBD2 as D (6 bases). CDR3 length: 12 residues. Deletions cut 3 bases from V and 10 bases from J, with 10 bases between. Germline CDR1 and CDR2: MDHEN and SYDVKM. Here the CDR3 reads CASSFLAGEQFF. CDR3 nucleotide sequence: TGTGCCAGCAGTTTTCTTGCGGGAGAGCAGTTCTTC.

This clone was observed a few times. This chain connects TRBV14 to TRBJ2-5, with D perhaps matching TRBD2 (6 bases). Germline V gene data show CDR1 as SGHDN and CDR2 as FVKESK. V lost 1 base and J lost 5, with 14 bases in between. The CDR3 contains 15 residues. The CDR3 DNA is TGTGCCAGCAGCCAAGGCCTAGGCGGGGCGGAGACCCAGTACTTC. Its protein product is CASSQGLGGAETQYF.

V is TRBV7-3 and J is TRBJ1-6; 7 bases align to TRBD1. With V trimmed by 4 bases and J by 10 bases, 4 bases remained unmatched. The length of the CDR3 is 13 residues. CDR1 is SGHTA, CDR2 FQGTGA, per germline. This CDR3 is CASSSTGDSPLHF. In nucleotides, the CDR3 is TGTGCCAGCAGCTCTACAGGGGACTCACCCCTCCACTTT.